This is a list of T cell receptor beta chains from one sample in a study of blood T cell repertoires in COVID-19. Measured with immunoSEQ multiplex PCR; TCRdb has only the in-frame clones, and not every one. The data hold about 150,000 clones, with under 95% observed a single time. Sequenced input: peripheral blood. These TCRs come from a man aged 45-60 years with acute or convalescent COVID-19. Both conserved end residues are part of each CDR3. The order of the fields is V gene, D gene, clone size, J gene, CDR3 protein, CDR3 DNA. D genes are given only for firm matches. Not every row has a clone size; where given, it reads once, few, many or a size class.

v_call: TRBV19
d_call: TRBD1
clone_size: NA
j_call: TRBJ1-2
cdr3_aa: CVGTGINYGYTF
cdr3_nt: TGTGTCGGGACAGGAATTAACTATGGCTACACCTTC

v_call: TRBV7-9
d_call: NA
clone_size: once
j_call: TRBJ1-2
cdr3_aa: CASSLAHTGIAKGYTF
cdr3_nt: TGTGCCAGCAGCTTAGCACACACCGGGATCGCAAAAGGCTACACCTTC

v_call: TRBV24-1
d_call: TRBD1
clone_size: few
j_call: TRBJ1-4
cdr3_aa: CATSDPGTGSEKLFF
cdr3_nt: TGTGCCACCAGTGATCCCGGGACAGGGTCTGAAAAACTGTTTTTT

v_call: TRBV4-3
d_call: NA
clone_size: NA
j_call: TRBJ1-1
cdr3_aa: CASSQASGHREAFF
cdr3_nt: TGCGCCAGCAGCCAAGCGTCAGGGCATCGTGAAGCTTTCTTT

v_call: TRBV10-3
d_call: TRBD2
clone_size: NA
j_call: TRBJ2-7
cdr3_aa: CAISESGGSDYEQYF
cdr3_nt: TGTGCCATCAGTGAGTCGGGGGGGTCTGACTACGAGCAGTACTTC

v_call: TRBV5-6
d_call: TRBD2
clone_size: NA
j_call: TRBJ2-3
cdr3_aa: CASSSDGLVVTQYF
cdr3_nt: TGTGCCAGCAGCTCTGATGGACTAGTGGTTACGCAGTATTTT

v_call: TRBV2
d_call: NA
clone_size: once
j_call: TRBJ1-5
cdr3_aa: CASTSDTNSNQPQHF
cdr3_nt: TGTGCCAGCACCTCGGACACCAATAGCAATCAGCCCCAGCATTTT

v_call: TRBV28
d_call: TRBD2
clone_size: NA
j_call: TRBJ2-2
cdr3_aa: CASNALGGSTGELFF
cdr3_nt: TGTGCCAGCAACGCCCTGGGAGGGAGCACCGGGGAGCTGTTTTTT

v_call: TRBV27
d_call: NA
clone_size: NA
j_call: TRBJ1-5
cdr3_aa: CASSFGGANQPQHF
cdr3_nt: TGTGCCAGCAGTTTCGGAGGGGCAAATCAGCCCCAGCATTTT

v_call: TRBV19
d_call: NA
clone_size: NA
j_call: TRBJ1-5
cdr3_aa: CASSIGQGSNQPQHF
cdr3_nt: TGTGCCAGTAGTATAGGGCAGGGTAGCAATCAGCCCCAGCATTTT

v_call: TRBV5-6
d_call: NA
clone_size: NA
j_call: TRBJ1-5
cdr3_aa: CASSLTPGRGGNQPQHF
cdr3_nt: TGTGCCAGCAGCTTGACGCCAGGCCGAGGGGGTAATCAGCCCCAGCATTTT

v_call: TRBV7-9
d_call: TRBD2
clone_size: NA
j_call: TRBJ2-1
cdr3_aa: CASSSNLAGGWNEQFF
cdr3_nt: TGTGCCAGCAGCTCAAATCTAGCGGGAGGATGGAATGAGCAGTTCTTC

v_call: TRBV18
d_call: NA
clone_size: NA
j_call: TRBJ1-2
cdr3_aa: CASSDYRDKPYGYTF
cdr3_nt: TGTGCCAGCTCAGACTACCGGGACAAGCCCTATGGCTACACCTTC

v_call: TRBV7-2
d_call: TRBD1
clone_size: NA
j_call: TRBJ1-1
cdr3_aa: CASSPGQGAMNTEAFF
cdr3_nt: TGTGCCAGCAGCCCCGGACAGGGGGCCATGAACACTGAAGCTTTCTTT

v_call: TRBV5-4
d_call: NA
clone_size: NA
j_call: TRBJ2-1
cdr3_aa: CASSYRSGAYNEQFF
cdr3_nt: TGTGCCAGCAGCTATCGTTCCGGAGCCTACAATGAGCAGTTCTTC

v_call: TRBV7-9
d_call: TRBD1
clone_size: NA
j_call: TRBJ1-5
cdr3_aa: CASSTDRSFNQPQHF
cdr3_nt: TGTGCCAGCAGTACGGACAGGTCCTTCAATCAGCCCCAGCATTTT

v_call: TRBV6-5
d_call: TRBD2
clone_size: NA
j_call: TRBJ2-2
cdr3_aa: CASRKSGANTGELFF
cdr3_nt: TGTGCCAGCAGAAAAAGCGGGGCGAACACCGGGGAGCTGTTTTTT

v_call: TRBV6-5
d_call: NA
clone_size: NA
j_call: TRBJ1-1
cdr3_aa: CASRKQELNTEAFF
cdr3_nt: TGTGCCAGCAGGAAACAGGAATTGAACACTGAAGCTTTCTTT

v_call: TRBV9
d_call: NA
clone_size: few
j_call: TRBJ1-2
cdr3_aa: CASSSYGYTF
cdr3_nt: TGTGCCAGCAGCTCCTACGGCTACACCTTC

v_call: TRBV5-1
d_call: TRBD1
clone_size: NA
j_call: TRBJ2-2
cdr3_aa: CASSWTGTGGTGELFF
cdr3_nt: TGCGCCAGCAGTTGGACCGGGACAGGGGGTACCGGGGAGCTGTTTTTT

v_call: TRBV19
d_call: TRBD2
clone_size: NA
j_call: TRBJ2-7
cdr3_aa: CASSIRAGEYEQYF
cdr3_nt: TGTGCCAGTAGTATTCGTGCGGGAGAGTACGAGCAGTACTTC

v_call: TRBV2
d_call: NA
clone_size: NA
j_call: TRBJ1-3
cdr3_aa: CASSELSFSGNTIYF
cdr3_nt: TGTGCCAGCAGTGAACTTTCGTTCTCTGGAAACACCATATATTTT

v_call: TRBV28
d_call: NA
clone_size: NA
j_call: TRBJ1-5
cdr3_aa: CASSSRRNQPQHF
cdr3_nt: TGTGCCAGCAGTTCCCGTCGCAATCAGCCCCAGCATTTT

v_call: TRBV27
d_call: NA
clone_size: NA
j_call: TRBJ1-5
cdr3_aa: CASSSYSNQPQHF
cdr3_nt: TGTGCCAGCAGTTCTTATAGCAATCAGCCCCAGCATTTT

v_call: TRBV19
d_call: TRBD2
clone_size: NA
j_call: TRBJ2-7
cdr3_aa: CASSPHSGRAGEQYF
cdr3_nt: TGTGCCAGTAGTCCGCATAGCGGGAGGGCCGGCGAGCAGTACTTC

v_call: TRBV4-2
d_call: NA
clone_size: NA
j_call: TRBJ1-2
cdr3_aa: CASSQDWQAAYGYTF
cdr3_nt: TGTGCCAGCAGCCAAGATTGGCAGGCCGCATATGGCTACACCTTC

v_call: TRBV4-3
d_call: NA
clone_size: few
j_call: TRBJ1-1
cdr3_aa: CASSQEVREETEAFF
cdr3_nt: TGCGCCAGCAGCCAAGAGGTCCGGGAAGAAACTGAAGCTTTCTTT

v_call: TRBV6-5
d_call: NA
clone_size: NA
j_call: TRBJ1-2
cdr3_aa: CASSPPGGLYGYTF
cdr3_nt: TGTGCCAGCAGCCCCCCAGGAGGGCTCTATGGCTACACCTTC

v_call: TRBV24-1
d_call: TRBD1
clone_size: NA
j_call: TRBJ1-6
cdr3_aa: CAKRTGAESSYNSPLHF
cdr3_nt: TGTGCCAAGCGGACAGGGGCCGAATCCTCCTATAATTCACCCCTCCACTTT

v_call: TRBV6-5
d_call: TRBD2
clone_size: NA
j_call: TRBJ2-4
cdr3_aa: CASSVAGGPRNIQYF
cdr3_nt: TGTGCCAGCAGCGTAGCGGGAGGGCCGAGAAACATTCAGTACTTC

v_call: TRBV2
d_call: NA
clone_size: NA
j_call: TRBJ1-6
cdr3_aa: CASSDYRPLHF
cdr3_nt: TGTGCCAGCAGTGACTACAGGCCTCTCCACTTT

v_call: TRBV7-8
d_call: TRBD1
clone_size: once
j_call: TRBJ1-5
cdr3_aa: CASSLGAGTGHQPQHF
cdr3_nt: TGTGCCAGCAGCTTAGGAGCCGGGACAGGGCATCAGCCCCAGCATTTT

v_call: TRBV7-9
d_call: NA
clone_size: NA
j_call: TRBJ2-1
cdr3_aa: CASSLGAPYNEQFF
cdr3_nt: TGTGCCAGCAGCTTGGGCGCTCCCTACAATGAGCAGTTCTTC

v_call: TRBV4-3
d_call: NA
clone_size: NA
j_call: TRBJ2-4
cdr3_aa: CASSQDIAKNIQYF
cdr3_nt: TGCGCCAGCAGCCAAGATATAGCCAAAAACATTCAGTACTTC

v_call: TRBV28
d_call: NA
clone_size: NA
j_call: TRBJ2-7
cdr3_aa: CASILQGPVGEQYF
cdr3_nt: TGTGCGAGTATCCTACAGGGCCCCGTTGGGGAGCAGTACTTC

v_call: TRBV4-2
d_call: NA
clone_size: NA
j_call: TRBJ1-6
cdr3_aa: CASSQLFRRARERSPLHF
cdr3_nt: TGTGCCAGCAGCCAATTATTCAGAAGGGCGAGGGAAAGATCACCCCTCCACTTT

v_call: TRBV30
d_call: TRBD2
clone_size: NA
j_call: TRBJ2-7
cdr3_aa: CAWSVGSGTYEQYF
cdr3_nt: TGTGCCTGGAGTGTGGGTAGCGGGACCTACGAGCAGTACTTC

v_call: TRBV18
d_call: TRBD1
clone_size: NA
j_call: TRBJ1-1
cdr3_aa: CASSPQGALNTEAFF
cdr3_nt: TGTGCCAGCTCACCGCAGGGGGCACTGAACACTGAAGCTTTCTTT

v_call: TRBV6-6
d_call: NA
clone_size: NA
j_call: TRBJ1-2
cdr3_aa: CASIQENYGYTF
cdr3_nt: TGTGCCAGCATACAGGAGAACTATGGCTACACCTTC

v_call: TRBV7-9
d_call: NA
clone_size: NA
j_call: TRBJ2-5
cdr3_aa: CASSFPDLAETQYF
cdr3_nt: TGTGCCAGCAGCTTCCCGGACTTGGCGGAGACCCAGTACTTC

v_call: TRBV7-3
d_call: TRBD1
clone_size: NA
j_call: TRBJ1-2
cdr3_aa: CASSGTGANGGYTF
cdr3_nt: TGTGCCAGCAGCGGGACAGGGGCCAACGGTGGCTACACCTTC

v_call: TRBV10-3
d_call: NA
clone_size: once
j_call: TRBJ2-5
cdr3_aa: CAISESGVRETQYF
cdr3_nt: TGTGCCATCAGTGAGTCAGGGGTGAGAGAGACCCAGTACTTC

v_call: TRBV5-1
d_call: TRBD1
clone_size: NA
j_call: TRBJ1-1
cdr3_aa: CASSPRTGGNTEAFF
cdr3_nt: TGCGCCAGCAGCCCCAGGACAGGGGGGAACACTGAAGCTTTCTTT

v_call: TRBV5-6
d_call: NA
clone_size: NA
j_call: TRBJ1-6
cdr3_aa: CASSLLSSSYNSPLHF
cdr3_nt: TGTGCCAGCAGCTTATTGTCTAGCTCCTATAATTCACCCCTCCACTTT